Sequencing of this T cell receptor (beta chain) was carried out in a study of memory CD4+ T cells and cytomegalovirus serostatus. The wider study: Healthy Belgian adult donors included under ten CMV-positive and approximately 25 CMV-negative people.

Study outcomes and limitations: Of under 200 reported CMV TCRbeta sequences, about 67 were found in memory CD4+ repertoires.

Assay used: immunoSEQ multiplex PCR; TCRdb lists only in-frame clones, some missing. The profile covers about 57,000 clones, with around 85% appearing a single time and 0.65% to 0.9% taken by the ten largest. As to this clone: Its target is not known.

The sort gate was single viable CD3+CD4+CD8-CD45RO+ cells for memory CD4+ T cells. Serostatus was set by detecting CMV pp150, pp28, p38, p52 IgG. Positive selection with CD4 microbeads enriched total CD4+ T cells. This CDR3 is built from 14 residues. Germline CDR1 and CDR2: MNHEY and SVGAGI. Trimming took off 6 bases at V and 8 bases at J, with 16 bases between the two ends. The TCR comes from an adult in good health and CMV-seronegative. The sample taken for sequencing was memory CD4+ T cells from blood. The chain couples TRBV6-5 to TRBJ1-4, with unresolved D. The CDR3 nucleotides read TGTGCCAGCAGCCCCACCGGAACGAGGGAAAAACTGTTTTTT. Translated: CASSPTGTREKLFF.